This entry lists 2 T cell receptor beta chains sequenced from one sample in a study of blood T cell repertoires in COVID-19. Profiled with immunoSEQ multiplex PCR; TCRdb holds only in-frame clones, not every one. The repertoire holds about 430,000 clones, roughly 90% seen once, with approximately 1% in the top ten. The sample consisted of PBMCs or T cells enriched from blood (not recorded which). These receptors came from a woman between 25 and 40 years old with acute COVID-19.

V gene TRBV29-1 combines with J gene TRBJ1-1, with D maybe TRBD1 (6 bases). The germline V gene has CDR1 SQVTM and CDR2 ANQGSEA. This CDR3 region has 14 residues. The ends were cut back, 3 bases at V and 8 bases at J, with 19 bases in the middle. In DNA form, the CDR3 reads TGCAGCGTTGAGACGACAGGCCTGCGCACCGAAGCTTTCTTT. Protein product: CSVETTGLRTEAFF.

The CDR3 protein is CASSLPGVTYEQYF. The DNA for the CDR3 is TGTGCCAGCAGCTTGCCAGGGGTCACCTACGAGCAGTACTTC. The V and J genes are TRBV5-6 and TRBJ2-7; D is possibly TRBD1 (6 bases). V gave up 1 base and J gave up 2 bases, with 10 bases separating them. CDR1 is SGHDT, CDR2 YYEEEE, per germline. The CDR3 is 14 amino acids.